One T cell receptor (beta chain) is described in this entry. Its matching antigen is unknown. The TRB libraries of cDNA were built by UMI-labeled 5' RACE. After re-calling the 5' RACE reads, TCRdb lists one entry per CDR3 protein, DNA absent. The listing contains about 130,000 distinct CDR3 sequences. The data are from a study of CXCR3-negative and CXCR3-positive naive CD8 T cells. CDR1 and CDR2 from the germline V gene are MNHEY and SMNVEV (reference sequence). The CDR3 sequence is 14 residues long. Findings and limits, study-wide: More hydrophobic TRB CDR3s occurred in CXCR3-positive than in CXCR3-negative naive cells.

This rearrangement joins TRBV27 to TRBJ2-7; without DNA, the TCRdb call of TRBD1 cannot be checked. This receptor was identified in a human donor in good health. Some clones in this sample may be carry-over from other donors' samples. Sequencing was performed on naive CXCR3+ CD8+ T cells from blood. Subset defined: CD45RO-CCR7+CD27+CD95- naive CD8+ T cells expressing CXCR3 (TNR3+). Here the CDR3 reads CASRLGGLIYEQYF.